The text below deals with one TCR beta chain. The target of this receptor is not known. Within one base of it there is no much larger clone, and no base qualities were kept. These data originate in a study of blood T cell repertoires in COVID-19 (dated by TCRdb to 2019 to 2021). About the study as a whole: Samples covering the acute and convalescent phases of COVID-19 were provided by collaborators in the United States, Italy and Spain. Samples came from the ongoing ImmuneRACE study (first 160 participants) plus 1,254 subjects from 6 global collaborators. The repertoires were made available in a free public database intended to serve as a resource for research on the immune response to SARS-CoV-2. Where HLA class I and class II types were available, the types were taken from metadata supplied by the sample provider, not from assay-based typing. Subjects who had been exposed to COVID-19, were actively infected with it, or had recovered from it provided the deeply sampled blood TCRbeta repertoires that made up the dataset. A de-identified subject ID, COVID-19 status, age in years and sex were almost always included in the sample metadata. The prospective study material was composed of cDNA or gDNA derived from T cells, B-cell-depleted T cells, or PBMCs. Here is what the overall study found, with its caveats: Clinical and demographic metadata were provided uncurated, with the amount varying by source and participant.

Whole blood was collected in K2EDTA tubes by collaborating institutions according to the institutions' own protocols. For TCRbeta analysis, collaborator samples were shipped as frozen whole blood, as isolated PBMCs, or as DNA extracted from either sample type. From a lookup of the germline V gene, CDR1 and CDR2 are MGHDK and SYGVNS. Its CDR3 holds 14 amino acids, cysteine through phenylalanine. The CDR3 DNA has 42 bases and is translated from base 1. V and J are truncated by 4 bases and 6 bases respectively, leaving an intervening sequence of 15 bases. TCRbeta CDR3 regions were amplified from genomic DNA by means of the immunoSEQ Assay, a bias-controlled multiplex PCR. Per the original workflow: Nucleated cell counts per sample were estimated from amplification of reference gene primers within the assay. To quantify the absolute abundance of each unique TCRbeta CDR3 rearrangement, sequence reads were collapsed and filtered. For each sample, productive Simpson clonality was calculated as the square root of Simpson's diversity index over productive rearrangements. TCRdb stores this immuneACCESS table with in-frame sequences only. Part of the clones is absent; in the studies checked, under half of the shortfall reflects unresolved V genes, and no reason is known for the rest. D and trimming come from the DNA, and the V and J calls and clone size come from that table. Recorded for this sample are fewer than 65,000 clones; roughly nine tenths of them occurred a single time. The top ten clonotypes cover 1.6% of the sample.

The sequencing input was peripheral blood. This receptor was obtained from a man aged 55 to 70 with acute or convalescent COVID-19. The chain employs TRBV25-1 and TRBJ1-2; a tentative D match to TRBD1 spans 6 bases. The CDR3 in this case is CASSANRELHGYTF. The sequence in DNA is TGTGCCAGCAGTGCCAACAGGGAGTTACATGGCTACACCTTC.